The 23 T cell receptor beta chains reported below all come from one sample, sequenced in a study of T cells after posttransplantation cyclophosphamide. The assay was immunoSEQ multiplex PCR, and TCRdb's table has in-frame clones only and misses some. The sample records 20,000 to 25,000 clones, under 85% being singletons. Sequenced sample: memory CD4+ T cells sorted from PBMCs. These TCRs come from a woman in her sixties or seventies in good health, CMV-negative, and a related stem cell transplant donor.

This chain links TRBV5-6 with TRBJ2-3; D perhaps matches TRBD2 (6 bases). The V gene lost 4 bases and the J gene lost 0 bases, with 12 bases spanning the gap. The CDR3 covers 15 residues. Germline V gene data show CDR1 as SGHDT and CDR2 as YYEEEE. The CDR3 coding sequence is TGTGCCAGCAGCCCGAACAGCGGGAGCACAGATACGCAGTATTTT. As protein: CASSPNSGSTDTQYF. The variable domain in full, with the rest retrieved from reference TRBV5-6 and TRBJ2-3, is DAGVTQSPTHLIKTRGQQVTLRCSPKSGHDTVSWYQQALGQGPQFIFQYYEEEERQRGNFPDRFSGHQFPNYSSELNVNALLLGDSALYLCASSPNSGSTDTQYFGPGTRLTVL.

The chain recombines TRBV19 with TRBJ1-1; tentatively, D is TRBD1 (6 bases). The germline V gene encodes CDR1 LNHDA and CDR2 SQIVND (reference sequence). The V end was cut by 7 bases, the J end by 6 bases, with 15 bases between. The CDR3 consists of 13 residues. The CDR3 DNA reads TGTGCCAGTACCCAACAGGGACGGTCTGAAGCTTTCTTT. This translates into CASTQQGRSEAFF. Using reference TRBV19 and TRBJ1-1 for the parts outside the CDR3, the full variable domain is DGGITQSPKYLFRKEGQNVTLSCEQNLNHDAMYWYRQDPGQGLRLIYYSQIVNDFQKGDIAEGYSVSREKKESFPLTVTSAQKNPTAFYLCASTQQGRSEAFFGQGTRLTVV.

DNA for the CDR3: TGTGCCAGCAGGGACTGGGGCTGGGAGGGGACCGGGGAGCTGTTTTTT. Residues: CASRDWGWEGTGELFF. The chain joins TRBV6-6 to TRBJ2-2, with 7 bases that match TRBD2. CDR3 length equals 16 residues. The germline CDR1 and CDR2 sequences are MNHNY and SVGAGI (reference sequence). V dropped 6 bases and J dropped 5; count of bases not matched to a gene: 12.

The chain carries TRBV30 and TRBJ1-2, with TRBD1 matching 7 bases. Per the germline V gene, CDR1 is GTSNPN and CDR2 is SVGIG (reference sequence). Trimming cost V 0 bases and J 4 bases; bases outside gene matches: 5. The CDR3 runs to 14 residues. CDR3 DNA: TGTGCCTGGAGTGTGATAGGGGGCGGCTATGGCTACACCTTC. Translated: CAWSVIGGGYGYTF.

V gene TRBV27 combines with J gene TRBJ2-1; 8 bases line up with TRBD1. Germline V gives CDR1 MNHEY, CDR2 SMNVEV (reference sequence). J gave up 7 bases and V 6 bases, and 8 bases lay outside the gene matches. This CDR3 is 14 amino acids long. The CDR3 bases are TGTGCCAGCAGGCATCCGGGACAGGAAAATGAGCAGTTCTTC. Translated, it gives CASRHPGQENEQFF.

The CDR3 protein is CASSLDPWEGGEQYF. The CDR3 coding sequence is TGTGCCAGCAGCTTAGACCCTTGGGAGGGGGGCGAGCAGTACTTC. This sequence joins TRBV11-2 and TRBJ2-7, with D possibly being TRBD2 (7 bases). CDR3 size: 15 residues. V lost 0 bases and J 6 bases, leaving 15 bases between the germline ends. Per the germline V gene, CDR1 is SGHAT and CDR2 is FQNNGV.

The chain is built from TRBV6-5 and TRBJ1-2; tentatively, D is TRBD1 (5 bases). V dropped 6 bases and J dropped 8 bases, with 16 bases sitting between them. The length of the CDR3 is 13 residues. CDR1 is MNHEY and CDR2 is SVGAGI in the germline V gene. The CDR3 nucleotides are TGTGCCAGCAGCCCTAGTGCGGGGGGGGGCTACACCTTC. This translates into CASSPSAGGGYTF.

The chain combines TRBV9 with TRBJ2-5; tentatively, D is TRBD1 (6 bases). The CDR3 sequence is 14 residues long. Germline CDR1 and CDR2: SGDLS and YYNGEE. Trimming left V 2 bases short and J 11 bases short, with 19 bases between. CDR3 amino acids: CASSVGQGLEEQYF. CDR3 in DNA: TGTGCCAGCAGCGTCGGCCAGGGGTTGGAAGAGCAGTACTTC. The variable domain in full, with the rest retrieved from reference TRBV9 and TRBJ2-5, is DSGVTQTPKHLITATGQRVTLRCSPRSGDLSVYWYQQSLDQGLQFLIQYYNGEERAKGNILERFSAQQFPDLHSELNLSSLELGDSALYFCASSVGQGLEEQYFGPGTRLLVL.

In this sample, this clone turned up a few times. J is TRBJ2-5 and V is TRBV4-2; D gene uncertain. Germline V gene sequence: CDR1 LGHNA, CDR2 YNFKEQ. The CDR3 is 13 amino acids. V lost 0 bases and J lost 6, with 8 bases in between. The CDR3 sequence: CASSQDSRQTQYF. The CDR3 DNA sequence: TGTGCCAGCAGCCAAGATTCGCGGCAGACCCAGTACTTC.

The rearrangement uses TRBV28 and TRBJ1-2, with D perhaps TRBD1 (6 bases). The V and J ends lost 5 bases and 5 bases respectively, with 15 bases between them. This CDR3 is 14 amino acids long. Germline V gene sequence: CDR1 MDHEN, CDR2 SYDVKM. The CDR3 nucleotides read TGTGCCAGCAGTCTAACAGGGCCAGGGTATGGCTACACCTTC. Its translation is CASSLTGPGYGYTF.

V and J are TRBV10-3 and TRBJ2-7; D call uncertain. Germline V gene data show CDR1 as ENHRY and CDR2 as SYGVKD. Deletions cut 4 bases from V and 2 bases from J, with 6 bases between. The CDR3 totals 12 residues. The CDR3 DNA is TGTGCCATCAGTGCTACTACCTACGAGCAGTACTTC. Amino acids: CAISATTYEQYF.

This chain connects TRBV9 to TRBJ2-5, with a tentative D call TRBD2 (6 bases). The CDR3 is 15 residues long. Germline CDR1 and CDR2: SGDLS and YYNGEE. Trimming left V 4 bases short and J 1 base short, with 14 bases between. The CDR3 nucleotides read TGTGCCAGCAGCCAGGGAGGAAGGCCCCAAGAGACCCAGTACTTC. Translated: CASSQGGRPQETQYF. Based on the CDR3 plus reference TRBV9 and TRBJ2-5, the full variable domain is DSGVTQTPKHLITATGQRVTLRCSPRSGDLSVYWYQQSLDQGLQFLIQYYNGEERAKGNILERFSAQQFPDLHSELNLSSLELGDSALYFCASSQGGRPQETQYFGPGTRLLVL.

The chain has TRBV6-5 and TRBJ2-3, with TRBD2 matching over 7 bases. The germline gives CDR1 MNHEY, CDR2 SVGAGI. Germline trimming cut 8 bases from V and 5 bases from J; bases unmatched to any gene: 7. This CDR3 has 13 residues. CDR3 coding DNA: TGTGCCAGCCGCGGGAGCCGTGTAGATACGCAGTATTTT. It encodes CASRGSRVDTQYF.

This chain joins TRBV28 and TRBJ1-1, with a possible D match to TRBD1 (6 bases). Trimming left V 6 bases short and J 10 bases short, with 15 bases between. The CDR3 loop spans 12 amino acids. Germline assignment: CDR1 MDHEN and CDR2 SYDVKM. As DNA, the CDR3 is TGTGCCAGCAGGCCAACAGGGTTGGGAGCTTTCTTT. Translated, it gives CASRPTGLGAFF.

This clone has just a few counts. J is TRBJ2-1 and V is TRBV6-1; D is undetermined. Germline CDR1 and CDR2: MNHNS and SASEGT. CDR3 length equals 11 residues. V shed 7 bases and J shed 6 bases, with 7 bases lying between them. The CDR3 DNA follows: TGTGCCAGCACGAGAGTCAATGAGCAGTTCTTC. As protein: CASTRVNEQFF.

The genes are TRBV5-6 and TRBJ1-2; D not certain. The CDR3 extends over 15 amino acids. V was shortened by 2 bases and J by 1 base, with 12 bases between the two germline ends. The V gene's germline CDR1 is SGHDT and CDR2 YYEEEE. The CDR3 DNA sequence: TGTGCCAGCAGCTTTATGAGGGCTGTTAACTATGGCTACACCTTC. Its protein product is CASSFMRAVNYGYTF.

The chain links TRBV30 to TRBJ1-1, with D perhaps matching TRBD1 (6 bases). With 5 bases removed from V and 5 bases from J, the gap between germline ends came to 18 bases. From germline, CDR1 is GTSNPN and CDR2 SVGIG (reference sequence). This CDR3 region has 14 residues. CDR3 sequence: CAWGPARGWTEAFF. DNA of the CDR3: TGTGCCTGGGGCCCCGCCAGGGGATGGACTGAAGCTTTCTTT.

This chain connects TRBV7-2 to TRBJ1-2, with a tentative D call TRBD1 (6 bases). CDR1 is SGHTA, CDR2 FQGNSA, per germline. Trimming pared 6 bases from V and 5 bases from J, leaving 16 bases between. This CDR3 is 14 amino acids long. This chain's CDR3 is CASRPMDRAYGYTF. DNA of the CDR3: TGTGCCAGCAGACCAATGGACAGAGCTTATGGCTACACCTTC.

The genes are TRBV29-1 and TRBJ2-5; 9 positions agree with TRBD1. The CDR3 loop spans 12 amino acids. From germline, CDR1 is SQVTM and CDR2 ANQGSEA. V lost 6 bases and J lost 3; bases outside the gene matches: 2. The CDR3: CSVRTGEETQYF. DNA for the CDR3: TGCAGCGTCCGGACAGGGGAAGAGACCCAGTACTTC.

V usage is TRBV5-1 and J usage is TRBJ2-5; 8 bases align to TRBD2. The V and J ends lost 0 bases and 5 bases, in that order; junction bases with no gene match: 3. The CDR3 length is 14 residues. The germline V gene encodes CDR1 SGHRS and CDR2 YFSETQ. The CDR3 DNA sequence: TGCGCCAGCAGCTTGGGCGGGGGGTACGAGACCCAGTACTTC. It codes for CASSLGGGYETQYF.

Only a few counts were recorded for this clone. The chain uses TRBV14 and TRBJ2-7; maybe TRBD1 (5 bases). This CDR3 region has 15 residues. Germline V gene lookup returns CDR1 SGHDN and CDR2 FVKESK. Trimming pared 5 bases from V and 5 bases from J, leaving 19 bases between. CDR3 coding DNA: TGTGCCAGCAGCTCGGTAGGACAAAAATTCCACGAGCAGTACTTC. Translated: CASSSVGQKFHEQYF.

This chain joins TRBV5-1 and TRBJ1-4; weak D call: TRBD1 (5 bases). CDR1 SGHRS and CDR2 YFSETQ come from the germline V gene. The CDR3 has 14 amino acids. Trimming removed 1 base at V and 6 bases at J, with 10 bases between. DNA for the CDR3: TGCGCCAGCAGCTTGCGGGGGATGGATGAAAAACTGTTTTTT. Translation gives CASSLRGMDEKLFF.

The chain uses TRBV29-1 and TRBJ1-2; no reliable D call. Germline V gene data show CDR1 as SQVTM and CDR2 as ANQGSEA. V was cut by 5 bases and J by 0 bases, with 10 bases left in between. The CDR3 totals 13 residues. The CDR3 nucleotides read TGCAGCGTTCGATACAATGCTAACTATGGCTACACCTTC. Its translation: CSVRYNANYGYTF. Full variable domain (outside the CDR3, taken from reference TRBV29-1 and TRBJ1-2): SAVISQKPSRDICQRGTSLTIQCQVDSQVTMMFWYRQQPGQSLTLIATANQGSEATYESGFVIDKFPISRPNLTFSTLTVSNMSPEDSSIYLCSVRYNANYGYTFGSGTRLTVV.